The 2 T cell receptor beta chains listed next were all sequenced from one sample in a study of blood T cell repertoires in COVID-19 (dated by TCRdb to 2020 to 2022). Library construction relied on the immunoSEQ multiplex PCR assay. The source is immuneACCESS, and TCRdb retained only in-frame sequences with V and J called. Part of the clones is not carried over; for the studies checked, unresolved V genes explain less than half of this, and the remainder is unexplained. In all, the sample holds over 200,000 clones, and 80% to 90% of those were seen once. Less than 20% of the sample is held by the ten biggest clonotypes. Sequencing used PBMCs or T cells enriched from blood (not recorded which). These receptors were collected from a man in his late teens or twenties who had recovered from COVID-19.

V gene TRBV7-9 combines with J gene TRBJ2-7; 7 nucleotides line up with TRBD1. V lost 2 bases and J lost 2; bases outside the gene matches: 9. This CDR3 has 16 amino acids. Germline assignment: CDR1 SEHNR and CDR2 FQNEAQ (reference sequence). The DNA for the CDR3 is TGTGCCAGCAGCTTATTACAGGGGCGAGCGGCCTACGAGCAGTACTTC. The encoded protein is CASSLLQGRAAYEQYF.

This chain connects TRBV7-8 to TRBJ1-4, with 9 bases aligning to TRBD1. This CDR3 region has 15 residues. V shed 4 bases, J shed 5 bases, and the junction held 5 bases outside the gene matches. Germline CDR1 SGHVS, CDR2 FQNEAQ. The CDR3 is CASSSGQGRNEKLFF. The CDR3 DNA sequence: TGTGCCAGCAGCTCCGGACAGGGGCGGAATGAAAAACTGTTTTTT.